This T cell receptor (beta chain) was captured by sequencing in a study of blood T cell repertoires in COVID-19. Study-level background: COVID-19 samples, acute and convalescent, were from the United States, Italy and Spain. The cDNA or gDNA used as material had been derived from T cells, B-cell-depleted T cells, or PBMCs.

V dropped 10 bases and J dropped 7; count of bases not matched to a gene: 10. The V gene's germline CDR1 is MNHEY and CDR2 SVGAGI. This CDR3 contains 14 residues. Methods used by the authors: Nucleated cell number was recorded as an estimate derived from reference gene primer amplification. This table comes from immunoSEQ multiplex PCR, and its TCRdb copy is limited to in-frame clones, with some not included. V and J calls plus clone size are reproduced from that table; the DNA served to infer D and trimming. The table lists tens of thousands of clones, approximately 84% of them singletons. The gene calls are TRBV6-5 and TRBJ2-1; 10 positions match TRBD2. The sequenced sample consisted of peripheral blood. The origin of this receptor is a human donor in a cohort sampled during active COVID-19. The CDR3: CAILAGVRGNEQFF. The CDR3, as DNA: TGTGCCATTCTAGCGGGAGTGAGGGGTAATGAGCAGTTCTTC.